This T cell receptor (beta chain) was documented in a study of T cells in Graves' hyperthyroidism and ophthalmopathy. Study-level points and caveats: By a 13 V-J model, ophthalmopathy was set apart from stable hyperthyroidism.

Amplification of TCR beta CDR3 regions was performed using RNA transcripts as template. A first-round RT-PCR of the TCR CDR3 used the HTBI primer set. TCRdb reprocessed the multiplex PCR reads with MiXCR, giving one entry per CDR3 protein. Here the sample spans roughly 640,000 distinct CDR3 sequences, approximately 15% being singletons. This clonotype has a handful of counts. Its specificity is not known. This CDR3 region has 15 residues. From germline, CDR1 is MNHNS and CDR2 SASEGT. Trimming at V came to 6 bases and at J to 5 bases, leaving 10 bases not matched to a gene. The chain combines TRBV6-1 with TRBJ2-5; 9 bases match TRBD1. Sequencing was carried out using blood. This sequence was found in a woman in her forties with Graves' ophthalmopathy. The CDR3 spells CASSPTGGRGETQYF. For the CDR3, the DNA is TGTGCCAGCAGCCCAACAGGGGGCCGAGGGGAGACCCAGTACTTC.